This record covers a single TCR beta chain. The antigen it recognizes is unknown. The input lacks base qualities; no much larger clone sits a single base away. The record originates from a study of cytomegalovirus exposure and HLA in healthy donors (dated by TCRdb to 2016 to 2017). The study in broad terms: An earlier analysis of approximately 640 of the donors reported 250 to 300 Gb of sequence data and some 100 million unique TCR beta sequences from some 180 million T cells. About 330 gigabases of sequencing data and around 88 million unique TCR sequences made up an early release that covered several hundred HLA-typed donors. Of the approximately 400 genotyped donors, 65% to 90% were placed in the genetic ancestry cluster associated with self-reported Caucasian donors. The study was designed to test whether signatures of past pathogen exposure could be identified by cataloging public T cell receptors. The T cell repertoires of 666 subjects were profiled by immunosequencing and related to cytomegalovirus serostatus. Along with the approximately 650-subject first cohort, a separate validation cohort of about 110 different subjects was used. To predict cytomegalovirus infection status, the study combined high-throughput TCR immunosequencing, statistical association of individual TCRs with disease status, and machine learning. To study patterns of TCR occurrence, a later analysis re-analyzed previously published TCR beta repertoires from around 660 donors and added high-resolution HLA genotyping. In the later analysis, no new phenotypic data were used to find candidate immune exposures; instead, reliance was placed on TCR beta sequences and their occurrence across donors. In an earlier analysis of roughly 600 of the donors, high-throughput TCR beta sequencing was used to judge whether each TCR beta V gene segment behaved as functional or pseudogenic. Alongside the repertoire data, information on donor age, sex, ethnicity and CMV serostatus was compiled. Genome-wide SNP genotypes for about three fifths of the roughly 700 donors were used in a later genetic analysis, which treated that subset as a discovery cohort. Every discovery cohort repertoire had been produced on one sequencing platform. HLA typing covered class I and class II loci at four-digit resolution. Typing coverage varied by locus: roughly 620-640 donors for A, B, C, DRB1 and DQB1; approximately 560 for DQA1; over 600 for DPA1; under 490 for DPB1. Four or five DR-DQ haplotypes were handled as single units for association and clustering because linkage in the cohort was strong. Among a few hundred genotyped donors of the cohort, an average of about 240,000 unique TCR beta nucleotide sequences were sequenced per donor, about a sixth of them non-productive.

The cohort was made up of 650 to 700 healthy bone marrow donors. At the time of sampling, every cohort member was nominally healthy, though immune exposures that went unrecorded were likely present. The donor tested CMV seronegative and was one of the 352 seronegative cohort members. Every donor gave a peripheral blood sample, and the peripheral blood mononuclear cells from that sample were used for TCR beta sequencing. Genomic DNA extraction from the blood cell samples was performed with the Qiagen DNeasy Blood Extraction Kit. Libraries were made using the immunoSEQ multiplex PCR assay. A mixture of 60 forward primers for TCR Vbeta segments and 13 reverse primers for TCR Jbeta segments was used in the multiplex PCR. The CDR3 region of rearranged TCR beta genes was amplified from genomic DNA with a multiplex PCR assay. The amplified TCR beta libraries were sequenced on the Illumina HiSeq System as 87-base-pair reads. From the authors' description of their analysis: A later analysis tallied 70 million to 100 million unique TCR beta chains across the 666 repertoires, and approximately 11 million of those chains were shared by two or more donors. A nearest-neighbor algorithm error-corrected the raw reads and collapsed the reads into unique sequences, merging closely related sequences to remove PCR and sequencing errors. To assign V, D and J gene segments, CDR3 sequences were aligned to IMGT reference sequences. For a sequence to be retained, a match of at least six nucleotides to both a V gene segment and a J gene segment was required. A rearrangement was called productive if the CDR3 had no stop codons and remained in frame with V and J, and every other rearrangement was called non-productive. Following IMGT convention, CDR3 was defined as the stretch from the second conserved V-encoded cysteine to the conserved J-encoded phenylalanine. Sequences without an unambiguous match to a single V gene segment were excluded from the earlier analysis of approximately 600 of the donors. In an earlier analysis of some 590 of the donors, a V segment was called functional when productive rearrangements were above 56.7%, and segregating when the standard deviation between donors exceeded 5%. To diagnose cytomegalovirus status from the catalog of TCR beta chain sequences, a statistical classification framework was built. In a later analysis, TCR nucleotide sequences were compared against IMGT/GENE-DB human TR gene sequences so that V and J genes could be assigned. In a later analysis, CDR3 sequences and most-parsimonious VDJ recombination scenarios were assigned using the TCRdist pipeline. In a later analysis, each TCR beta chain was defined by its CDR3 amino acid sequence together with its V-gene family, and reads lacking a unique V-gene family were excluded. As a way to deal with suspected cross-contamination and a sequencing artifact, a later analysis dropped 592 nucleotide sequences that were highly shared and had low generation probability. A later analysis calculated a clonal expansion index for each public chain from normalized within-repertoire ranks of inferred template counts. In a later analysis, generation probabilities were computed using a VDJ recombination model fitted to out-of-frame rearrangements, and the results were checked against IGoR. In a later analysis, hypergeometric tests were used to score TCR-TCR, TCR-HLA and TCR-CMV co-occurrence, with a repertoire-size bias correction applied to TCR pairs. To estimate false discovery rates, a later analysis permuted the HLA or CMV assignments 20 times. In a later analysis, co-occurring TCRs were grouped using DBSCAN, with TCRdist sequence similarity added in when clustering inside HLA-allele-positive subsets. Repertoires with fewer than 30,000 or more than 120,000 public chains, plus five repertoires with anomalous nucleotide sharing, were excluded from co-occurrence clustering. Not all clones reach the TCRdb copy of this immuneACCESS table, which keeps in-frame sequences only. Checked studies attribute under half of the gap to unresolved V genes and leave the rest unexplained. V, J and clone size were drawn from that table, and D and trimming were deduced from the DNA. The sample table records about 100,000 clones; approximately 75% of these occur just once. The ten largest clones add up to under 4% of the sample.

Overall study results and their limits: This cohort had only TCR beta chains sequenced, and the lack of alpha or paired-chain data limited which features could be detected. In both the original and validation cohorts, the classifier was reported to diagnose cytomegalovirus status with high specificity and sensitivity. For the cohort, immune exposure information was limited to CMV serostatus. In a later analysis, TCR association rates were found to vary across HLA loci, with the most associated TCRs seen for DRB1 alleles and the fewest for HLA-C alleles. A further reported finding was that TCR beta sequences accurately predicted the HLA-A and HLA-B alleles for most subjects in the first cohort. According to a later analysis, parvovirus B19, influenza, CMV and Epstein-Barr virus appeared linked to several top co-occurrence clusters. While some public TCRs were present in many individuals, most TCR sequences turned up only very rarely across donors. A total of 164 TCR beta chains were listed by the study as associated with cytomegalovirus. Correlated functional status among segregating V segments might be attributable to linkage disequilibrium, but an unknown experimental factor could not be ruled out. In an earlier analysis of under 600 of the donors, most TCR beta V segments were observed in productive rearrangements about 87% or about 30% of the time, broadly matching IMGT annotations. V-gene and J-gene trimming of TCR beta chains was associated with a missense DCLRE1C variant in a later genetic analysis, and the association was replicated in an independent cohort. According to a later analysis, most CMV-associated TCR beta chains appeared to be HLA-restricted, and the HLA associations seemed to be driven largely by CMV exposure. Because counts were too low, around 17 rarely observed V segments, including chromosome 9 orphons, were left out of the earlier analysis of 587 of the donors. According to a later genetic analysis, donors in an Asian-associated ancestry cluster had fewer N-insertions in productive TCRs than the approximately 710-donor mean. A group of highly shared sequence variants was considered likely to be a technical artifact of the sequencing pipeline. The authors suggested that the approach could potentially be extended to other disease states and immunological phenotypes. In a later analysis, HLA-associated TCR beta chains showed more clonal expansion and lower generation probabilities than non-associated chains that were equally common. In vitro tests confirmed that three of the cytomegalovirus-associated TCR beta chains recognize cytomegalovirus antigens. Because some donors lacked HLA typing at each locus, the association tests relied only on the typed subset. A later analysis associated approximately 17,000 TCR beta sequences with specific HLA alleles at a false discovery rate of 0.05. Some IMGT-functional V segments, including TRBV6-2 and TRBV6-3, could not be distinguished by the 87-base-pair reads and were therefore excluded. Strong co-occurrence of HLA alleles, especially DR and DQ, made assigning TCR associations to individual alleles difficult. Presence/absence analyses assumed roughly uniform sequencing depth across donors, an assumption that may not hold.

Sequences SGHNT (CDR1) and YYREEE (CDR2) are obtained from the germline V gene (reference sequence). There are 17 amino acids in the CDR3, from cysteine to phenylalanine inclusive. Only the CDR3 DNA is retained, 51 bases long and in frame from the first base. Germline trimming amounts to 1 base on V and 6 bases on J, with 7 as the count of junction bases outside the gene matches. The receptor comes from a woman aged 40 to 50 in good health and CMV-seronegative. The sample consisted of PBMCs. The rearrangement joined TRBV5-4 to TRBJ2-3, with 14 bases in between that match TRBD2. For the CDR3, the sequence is CASSLQGTSGGGDTQYF. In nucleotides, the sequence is TGTGCCAGCAGCTTGCAGGGGACTAGCGGGGGAGGCGATACGCAGTATTTT.